The sequence of this T cell receptor (beta chain) was determined in a study of cytomegalovirus exposure and HLA in healthy donors. Whole-study context: Later, an analysis reported that the approximately 120 validation repertoires had used the same platform as the roughly 680 first-cohort repertoires.

The method was immunoSEQ multiplex PCR; TCRdb's version includes in-frame clones alone and lacks a portion of them. The table records some 68,000 clones, roughly 97% of them present only once. This CDR3 comprises 12 residues. Trimming removed 6 bases from V and 6 bases from J; junction bases left unmatched: 7. The germline V gene encodes CDR1 GTSNPN and CDR2 SVGIG (reference sequence). Sequencing was carried out using PBMCs. The TCR sequence derives from a man aged 18 to 35 in good health and CMV-seronegative. The chain is built from TRBV30 and TRBJ1-1; 7 nucleotides match TRBD1. The CDR3 region is CACRQGGPEAFF. In DNA form, the CDR3 reads TGTGCCTGCAGACAGGGTGGGCCTGAAGCTTTCTTT.